The source of this TCR beta chain is a study of OX40 agonist ivuxolimab in advanced cancers. Study-level information: Hepatocellular carcinoma, melanoma, renal cell or head and neck cancer affected the dose-escalation patients. Anti-PD-1, anti-PD-L1 or anti-CTLA-4 therapy given earlier was allowed, and around 40% had some. Study-level results: At 0.1 to 3.0 mg/kg, CD4+ and CD8+ blood T cells expanded clonally by week 6.

Clones were read by immunoSEQ multiplex PCR, and TCRdb kept only the in-frame ones, dropping some. The sample includes 80,000 or so clones, 85% to 90% of them seen just once. Concerning this clone itself: Its antigen is unknown.

The receptor comes from an adult with an advanced solid tumor such as melanoma, head and neck, liver or kidney cancer. The source material was CD4+ or CD8+ T cells sorted from blood, sampled in a trial of the OX40 agonist ivuxolimab.

In DNA, the CDR3 is TGTGCCAGCAGTTGGAGGACAGGGGTGCAGCCCCAGCATTTT. Its translation is CASSWRTGVQPQHF. The V call is TRBV28, the J call TRBJ1-5, with 9 bases lining up with TRBD1. The CDR3 is 14 residues long. Germline CDR1 reads MDHEN; CDR2 reads SYDVKM. V gave up 4 bases and J gave up 7 bases; unmatched junction bases: 5.